One and the same sample provided the 28 T cell receptor beta chains below, sequenced in a study of blood T cell repertoires in COVID-19. Profiling relied on immunoSEQ multiplex PCR, and the TCRdb table lists in-frame clones only, not all of them. Of 300,000 to 350,000 clones in the sample, approximately 92% were seen once. Sequenced sample: peripheral blood. The receptors shown here come from a woman aged 25-40 years with COVID-19, enrolled during active disease.

Of note for this clone: At the DNA level, this CDR3 is encoded by other sequences in the same sample as well. The chain recombines TRBV29-1 with TRBJ2-3, with 9 positions matching TRBD1. From germline, CDR1 is SQVTM and CDR2 ANQGSEA. There are 12 residues in the CDR3. V trimming: 7 bases; J trimming: 6 bases; junction bases outside the gene matches: 5. The CDR3 region is CSAGQGPDTQYF. CDR3 nucleotides: TGCAGCGCGGGACAGGGCCCGGATACGCAGTATTTT.

This clone was seen once. For the CDR3, the DNA is TGTGCCAGCAGCTTAGGGAGGGGGGGGCGGCCCTACGAGCAGTACTTC. It yields the protein CASSLGRGGRPYEQYF. V is TRBV7-8 and J is TRBJ2-7; D is possibly TRBD2 (7 bases). Deletions cut 1 base from V and 2 bases from J, with 15 bases between. Germline-derived CDR1 and CDR2 are SGHVS and FQNEAQ. The CDR3 extends over 16 amino acids.

The rearrangement links TRBV9 to TRBJ2-7, with TRBD1 identical over 10 bases. CDR3 length: 15 residues. Germline V CDR1 and CDR2: SGDLS, YYNGEE. The V gene end was trimmed by 4 bases and the J gene end by 2 bases; junction bases not matched to a gene: 6. The CDR3 protein is CASSSQGTGAYEQYF. The DNA of the CDR3 is TGTGCCAGCAGCTCCCAGGGGACAGGGGCCTACGAGCAGTACTTC.

As concerns this clone: The sample contains more than one DNA sequence encoding this CDR3. The gene calls are TRBV5-4 and TRBJ1-2; D call uncertain. The CDR3 sequence is 12 residues long. In germline, CDR1 is SGHNT, CDR2 YYREEE (reference sequence). Trimming took 0 bases from V and 5 from J, leaving 5 bases between them. DNA of the CDR3: TGTGCCAGCAGCTTGGATTCGTATGGCTACACCTTC. Translation gives CASSLDSYGYTF.

This clone was detected only once. Here the CDR3 DNA reads TGCGCCAGCAGCCGTACACTGAACAGGGGTAACAATAACTATGGCTACACCTTC. It yields the protein CASSRTLNRGNNNYGYTF. This rearrangement joins TRBV4-3 to TRBJ1-2; 7 nucleotides match TRBD1. Losses at the gene ends were 4 bases for V and 1 base for J; bases not matched to a gene: 15. Germline V gene lookup returns CDR1 LGHNA and CDR2 YSLEER. This CDR3 comprises 18 residues.

The chain joins TRBV19 to TRBJ1-2; no clear D gene. The CDR3 is made up of 12 amino acids. V was trimmed by 5 bases and J by 7 bases, leaving 11 bases between them. Looked up from germline, CDR1 is LNHDA and CDR2 is SQIVND (reference sequence). CDR3 loop: CASSARDFGYTF. CDR3 DNA: TGTGCCAGTAGTGCACGGGATTTTGGCTACACCTTC.

The V gene is TRBV5-1, the J gene TRBJ2-3, with 8 positions matching TRBD1. Germline V gives CDR1 SGHRS, CDR2 YFSETQ. Germline trimming cut 5 bases from V and 1 base from J; bases unmatched to any gene: 9. The CDR3 contains 16 residues. The CDR3 DNA follows: TGCGCCAGCAGAGCGGACAGGGAACAACGCACAGATACGCAGTATTTT. This translates into CASRADREQRTDTQYF.

V usage is TRBV2 and J usage is TRBJ2-1, with a tentative D call TRBD1 (6 bases). The V end lost 11 bases, the J end lost 9 bases, and 11 bases lay between the germline ends. Germline-derived CDR1 and CDR2 are SNHLY and FYNNEI. The CDR3 runs to 10 residues. Here the CDR3 DNA reads TGTGCCCAGGGGACCGGTGAGCAGTTCTTC. As protein: CAQGTGEQFF.

The chain combines TRBV5-1 with TRBJ2-6; perhaps TRBD1 as D (6 bases). Trimming removed 0 bases at V and 0 bases at J, with 10 bases between. The CDR3 consists of 17 residues. The germline V gene encodes CDR1 SGHRS and CDR2 YFSETQ. The CDR3 DNA reads as TGCGCCAGCAGCTTGGGACAGGTGAGCTCTGGGGCCAACGTCCTGACTTTC. Amino acids: CASSLGQVSSGANVLTF.

The genes are TRBV7-9 and TRBJ1-1; TRBD1 matches at 12 bases. The V gene end was trimmed by 3 bases and the J gene end by 6 bases; junction bases not matched to a gene: 5. CDR1 SEHNR and CDR2 FQNEAQ come from the germline V gene (reference sequence). There are 15 residues in the CDR3. This CDR3 is CASSFRDRGLAEAFF. CDR3 nucleotide sequence: TGTGCCAGCAGCTTCCGGGACAGGGGGCTGGCTGAAGCTTTCTTT.

The chain couples TRBV19 to TRBJ2-2; D may be TRBD1 (6 bases). V was pared by 6 bases and J by 7 bases, with 12 bases between. CDR3 length: 13 amino acids. Germline lookup yields CDR1 LNHDA and CDR2 SQIVND (reference sequence). This CDR3 is CASSLTGIGELFF. DNA for the CDR3: TGTGCCAGTAGCCTTACAGGGATCGGGGAGCTGTTTTTT.

The V and J genes are TRBV6-1 and TRBJ1-4; 8 bases line up with TRBD1. V shed 1 base and J 8 bases; nucleotides not matched to a gene: 3. The CDR3 covers 14 residues. Germline V gene data show CDR1 as MNHNS and CDR2 as SASEGT. The CDR3 bases are TGTGCCAGCAGTGAAGGGACAGGGATGGAAAAACTGTTTTTT. Protein product: CASSEGTGMEKLFF.

The rearrangement joins TRBV7-8 to TRBJ2-7, with 14 nucleotides matching TRBD2. V shed 8 bases and J 7 bases; nucleotides not matched to a gene: 16. CDR3 size: 17 residues. The germline V gene has CDR1 SGHVS and CDR2 FQNEAQ. The CDR3, as DNA: TGTGCCAGCCAACCGGGACTAGCGGGAGCTGTCTGGTCTGAGCAGTACTTC. As protein: CASQPGLAGAVWSEQYF.

CDR3 DNA: TGTGCCAGCAGTGACAACAGGGGGCGAGTTGAAAAACTGTTTTTT. As protein: CASSDNRGRVEKLFF. The chain uses TRBV6-1 and TRBJ1-4; TRBD1 aligns across 9 bases. The CDR3 contains 15 residues. V dropped 3 bases and J dropped 7; count of bases not matched to a gene: 6. Germline-derived CDR1 and CDR2 are MNHNS and SASEGT.

V usage is TRBV28 and J usage is TRBJ2-7; no reliable D call. The germline V gene has CDR1 MDHEN and CDR2 SYDVKM. The CDR3 covers 15 residues. Trimming shortened V by 5 bases and J by 3 bases, and 17 bases separated the two germline ends. Here the CDR3 reads CASSPLRGANYEQYF. The CDR3 coding sequence is TGTGCCAGCAGTCCACTCCGAGGAGCCAACTACGAGCAGTACTTC.

The CDR3 nucleotides are TGCGCCAGCAGCCAAGATAGTCGATTAACAGGGGCGGGAACTTTCTTT. As protein: CASSQDSRLTGAGTFF. The chain has TRBV4-3 and TRBJ1-1, with 7 bases identical to TRBD1. With V trimmed by 0 bases and J by 12 bases, 16 bases remained unmatched. Germline CDR1 is LGHNA and CDR2 is YSLEER. The CDR3 is 16 residues long.

The rearrangement joins TRBV6-6 to TRBJ1-4; D is undetermined. There are 13 residues in the CDR3. V was cut by 6 bases and J by 7 bases, with 12 bases left in between. Looked up from germline, CDR1 is MNHNY and CDR2 is SVGAGI (reference sequence). The CDR3 bases are TGTGCCAGCAGCCGCGCGGAGTTTGAAAAACTGTTTTTT. Translated: CASSRAEFEKLFF.

This chain connects TRBV30 to TRBJ2-7; 10 bases fit TRBD2. There are 15 residues in the CDR3. V lost 2 bases to trimming and J lost 0 bases; unmatched junction nucleotides: 4. Germline values: CDR1 GTSNPN, CDR2 SVGIG (reference sequence). The CDR3 DNA reads as TGTGCCTGGAGTCTACTAGCGGGAACCTCCTACGAGCAGTACTTC. Protein: CAWSLLAGTSYEQYF.

This chain joins TRBV7-2 and TRBJ1-5; 7 bases agree with TRBD1. Germline values: CDR1 SGHTA, CDR2 FQGNSA. CDR3 length equals 14 residues. With 5 bases clipped from V and 7 bases from J, the junction kept 8 bases outside the gene matches. The CDR3 sequence: CASSMTGRTQPQHF. CDR3 in DNA: TGTGCCAGCAGCATGACAGGGAGGACGCAGCCCCAGCATTTT.

The rearrangement uses TRBV24-1 and TRBJ2-2; tentatively, D is TRBD1 (6 bases). The germline gives CDR1 KGHDR, CDR2 SFDVKD. This CDR3 spans 14 amino acids. Trimming removed 8 bases from V and 2 bases from J, with 11 bases in between. The CDR3 coding sequence is TGTGCCACCATGGACAGATTAAACACCGGGGAGCTGTTTTTT. As protein: CATMDRLNTGELFF.

The J gene is TRBJ1-5, the V gene TRBV12-3 or TRBV12-4; D remains unclear. V was shortened by 6 bases and J by 5 bases, with 11 bases between the two germline ends. There are 13 residues in the CDR3. CDR3 in DNA: TGTGCCAGCAGCCGAAGAACGGATCAGCCCCAGCATTTT. Its protein is CASSRRTDQPQHF.

The gene calls are TRBV21-1 and TRBJ1-4. TRBV21-1 is flagged as a pseudogene. The CDR3 contains 16 residues. This CDR3 is CASSTDLSSTNEKLFF. CDR3 nucleotide sequence: TGTGCCAGCAGCACCGACTTGAGCAGCACTAATGAAAAACTGTTTTTT.

V gene TRBV7-2 combines with J gene TRBJ2-3; D is unclear. This CDR3 contains 15 residues. The V end was cut by 1 base, the J end by 2 bases, with 10 bases between. Germline loops: CDR1 SGHTA, CDR2 FQGNSA. The CDR3 DNA reads as TGTGCCAGCAGCTTAGTAGCTACCTACACAGATACGCAGTATTTT. Its translation is CASSLVATYTDTQYF.

The chain employs TRBV5-1 and TRBJ1-6; D possibly corresponds to TRBD1 (5 bases). CDR1 SGHRS and CDR2 YFSETQ come from the germline V gene. The CDR3 sequence is 17 residues long. V lost 0 bases and J lost 5, with 15 bases in between. DNA for the CDR3: TGCGCCAGCAGCTTGGCCGAGGGACCGGGGGATAATTCACCCCTCCACTTT. It specifies CASSLAEGPGDNSPLHF.

The J gene is TRBJ1-2, the V gene TRBV5-1; 12 nucleotides match TRBD1. CDR1 SGHRS and CDR2 YFSETQ come from the germline V gene. The CDR3 length is 15 residues. V lost 4 bases to trimming and J lost 7 bases; unmatched junction nucleotides: 8. This chain's CDR3 is CASSQTGTGGFGYTF. Here the CDR3 DNA reads TGCGCCAGCAGCCAGACCGGGACAGGGGGCTTTGGCTACACCTTC.

The V gene is TRBV9, the J gene TRBJ2-7, with a tentative D call TRBD2 (7 bases). Germline V gene lookup returns CDR1 SGDLS and CDR2 YYNGEE. V shed 3 bases and J shed 4 bases, with 17 bases lying between them. This CDR3 has 15 residues. The CDR3 DNA reads as TGTGCCAGCAGCGCCGGGGGGCAGGGATGGTACGAGCAGTACTTC. Protein product: CASSAGGQGWYEQYF.

The V and J genes are TRBV2 and TRBJ1-2; a weak D match, TRBD1 (6 bases). The CDR3 contains 15 residues. Trimming cost V 6 bases and J 8 bases, with 22 bases left between them. From germline, CDR1 is SNHLY and CDR2 FYNNEI. CDR3 sequence (DNA): TGTGCCAGCAGCCCGACAGGAAACTATTTAGGGGGCTACACCTTC. Translation gives CASSPTGNYLGGYTF.

V gene TRBV5-8 combines with J gene TRBJ2-7; 10 positions agree with TRBD1. Germline lookup yields CDR1 SGHTS and CDR2 YDEGEE. V dropped 3 bases and J dropped 4; count of bases not matched to a gene: 10. The CDR3 is 16 residues long. CDR3 region: CASSWIGQGERYEQYF. CDR3 DNA: TGTGCCAGCAGCTGGATAGGACAGGGGGAAAGGTACGAGCAGTACTTC.